One sample yielded the 6 T cell receptor beta chains listed below, sequenced in a study of blood T cells in healthy people across ages. The second PCR ran roughly 6 to 11 cycles with a sample-barcoded 5' primer and J-beta primers. TCRdb reprocessed the 5' RACE reads with MiXCR, giving one entry per CDR3 protein. The sample holds about 1,600,000 distinct CDR3 sequences, about 40% seen once. The sample taken for sequencing was blood. The receptors here all came from a woman under 30 in good health.

The chain recombines TRBV7-2 with TRBJ1-2; unclear D gene. Germline CDR1 reads SGHTA; CDR2 reads FQGNSA. Trimming shortened V by 3 bases and J by 7 bases, and 12 bases separated the two germline ends. The CDR3 runs to 13 residues. CDR3 in amino acids: CASSFGRARGYTF. As DNA, the CDR3 is TGTGCCAGCAGCTTCGGGAGGGCACGTGGCTACACCTTC. The full variable domain, completed using reference TRBV7-2 and TRBJ1-2, is GAGVSQSPSNKVTEKGKDVELRCDPISGHTALYWYRQSLGQGLEFLIYFQGNSAPDKSGLPSDRFSAERTGGSVSTLTIQRTQQEDSAVYLCASSFGRARGYTFGSGTRLTVV.

This chain joins TRBV7-9 and TRBJ2-1, with 8 bases fitting TRBD2. From germline, CDR1 is SEHNR and CDR2 FQNEAQ (reference sequence). CDR3 length equals 20 residues. Trimming removed 4 bases from V and 0 bases from J; junction bases left unmatched: 17. This CDR3 reads CASSSPRLASSPSSYNEQFF. The DNA for the CDR3 is TGTGCCAGCAGCTCGCCCAGACTAGCGAGTTCACCTAGCTCCTACAATGAGCAGTTCTTC.

This clonotype showed up just a few times. The chain is built from TRBV20-1 and TRBJ2-7, with D maybe TRBD1 (6 bases). There are 13 residues in the CDR3. V lost 5 bases and J 5 bases, leaving 16 bases between the germline ends. Germline V gene lookup returns CDR1 DFQATT and CDR2 SNEGSKA (reference sequence). DNA of the CDR3: TGCAGTGCTTCCTCAGACAGGTTCAACGAGCAGTACTTC. Its protein product is CSASSDRFNEQYF.

The V call is TRBV7-2, the J call TRBJ2-7; 11 bases are a match to TRBD2. The CDR3 covers 15 residues. Germline V gives CDR1 SGHTA, CDR2 FQGNSA. V dropped 5 bases and J dropped 1; count of bases not matched to a gene: 4. CDR3 amino acids: CASSATSGASYEQYF. The CDR3 DNA is TGTGCCAGCAGCGCGACTAGCGGGGCATCCTACGAGCAGTACTTC.

This clonotype was counted between two and nine times. This sequence joins TRBV2 and TRBJ2-3; 8 bases line up with TRBD2. The CDR3 is made up of 14 amino acids. Germline CDR1 SNHLY, CDR2 FYNNEI. The V and J ends lost 6 bases and 3 bases, in that order; junction bases with no gene match: 5. CDR3 loop: CASRDSGRTDTQYF. In nucleotides, the CDR3 is TGTGCCAGCAGGGACAGCGGGAGAACAGATACGCAGTATTTT.

The chain uses TRBV7-6 and TRBJ2-2; D may match TRBD1 or TRBD2 (5 bases each). V was cut by 1 base and J by 7 bases, with 16 bases left in between. From germline, CDR1 is SGHVS and CDR2 FNYEAQ. This CDR3 comprises 16 residues. The CDR3 region has the DNA TGTGCCAGCAGCTTAGATCGGGGCGCGAGCGTCGGGGAGCTGTTTTTT. The encoded protein is CASSLDRGASVGELFF.